This TCR beta chain was identified in a study of blood T cell repertoires in COVID-19. As handled by the study authors: Reference gene primer amplification yielded estimated nucleated cell counts. Clones were read by immunoSEQ multiplex PCR, and TCRdb kept only the in-frame ones, dropping some. V and J calls and clone size are those listed in that table; D and trimming were worked out from the DNA. The profile shows some 130,000 clones, around 89% of them singletons. V dropped 6 bases and J dropped 6 bases, with 21 bases sitting between them. The CDR3 spans 16 residues. The germline V gene has CDR1 MNHEY and CDR2 SVGEGT.

The sequencing sample was made of peripheral blood. The receptor was derived from a man aged 60 to 69 with COVID-19, enrolled during active disease. The chain carries TRBV6-2 or TRBV6-3 and TRBJ1-5, with a weak D call TRBD1 (5 bases). CDR3 amino acids: CASSHSASGNFQPQHF. CDR3 DNA sequence: TGTGCCAGCAGCCACTCCGCTTCAGGGAATTTTCAGCCCCAGCATTTT.